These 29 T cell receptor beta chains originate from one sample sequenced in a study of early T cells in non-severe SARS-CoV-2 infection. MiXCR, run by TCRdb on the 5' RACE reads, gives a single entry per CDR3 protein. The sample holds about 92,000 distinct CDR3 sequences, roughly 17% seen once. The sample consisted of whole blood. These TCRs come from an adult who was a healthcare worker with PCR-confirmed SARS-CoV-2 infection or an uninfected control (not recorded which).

This CDR3 reads CASSIERVTSGSGNEQFF. The CDR3 nucleotides read TGTGCCAGTAGTATAGAGAGGGTGACTAGCGGGAGTGGAAATGAGCAGTTCTTC. The V call is TRBV19, the J call TRBJ2-1, with 12 bases aligning to TRBD2. CDR3 size: 18 residues. Trimming took 0 bases from V and 7 from J; bases not matched to a gene: 10. CDR1 LNHDA and CDR2 SQIVND come from the germline V gene (reference sequence).

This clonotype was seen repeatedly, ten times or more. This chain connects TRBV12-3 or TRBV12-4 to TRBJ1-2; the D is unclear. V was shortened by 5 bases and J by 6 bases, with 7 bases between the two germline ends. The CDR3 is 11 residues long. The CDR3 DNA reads TGTGCCAGCAGTGCTTGGGATGGCTACACCTTC. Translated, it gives CASSAWDGYTF.

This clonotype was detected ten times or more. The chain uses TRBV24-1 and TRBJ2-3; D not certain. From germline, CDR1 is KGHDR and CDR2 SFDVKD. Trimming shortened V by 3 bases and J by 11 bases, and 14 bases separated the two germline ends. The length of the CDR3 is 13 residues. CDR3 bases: TGTGCCACCAGTGATAAAGCCCGGTATGAGCAGTATTTT. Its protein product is CATSDKARYEQYF.

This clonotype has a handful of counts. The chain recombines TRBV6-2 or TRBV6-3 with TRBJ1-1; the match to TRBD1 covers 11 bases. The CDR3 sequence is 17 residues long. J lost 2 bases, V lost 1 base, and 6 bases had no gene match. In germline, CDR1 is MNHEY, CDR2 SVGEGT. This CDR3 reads CASSYLLDRGLNTEAFF. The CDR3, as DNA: TGTGCCAGCAGTTACTTGCTGGACAGGGGGCTTAACACTGAAGCTTTCTTT.

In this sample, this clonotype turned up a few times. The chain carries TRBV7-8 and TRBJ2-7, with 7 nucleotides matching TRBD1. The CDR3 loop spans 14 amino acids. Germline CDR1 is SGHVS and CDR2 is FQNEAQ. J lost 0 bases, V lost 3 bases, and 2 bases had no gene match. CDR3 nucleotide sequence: TGTGCCAGCAGCTTCCGGGACAGCTCCTACGAGCAGTACTTC. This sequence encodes CASSFRDSSYEQYF.

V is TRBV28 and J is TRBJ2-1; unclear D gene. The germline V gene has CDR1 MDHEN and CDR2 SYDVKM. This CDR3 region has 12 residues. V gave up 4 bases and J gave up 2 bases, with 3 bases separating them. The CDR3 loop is CASSSTYNEQFF. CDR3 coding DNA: TGTGCCAGCAGTTCTACCTACAATGAGCAGTTCTTC.

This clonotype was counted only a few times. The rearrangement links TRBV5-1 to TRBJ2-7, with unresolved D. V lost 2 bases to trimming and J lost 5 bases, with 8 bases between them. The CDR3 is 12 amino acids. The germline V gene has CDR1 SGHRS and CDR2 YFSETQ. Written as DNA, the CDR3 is TGCGCCAGCAGCTTAAAGGCAGACGAGCAGTACTTC. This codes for CASSLKADEQYF.

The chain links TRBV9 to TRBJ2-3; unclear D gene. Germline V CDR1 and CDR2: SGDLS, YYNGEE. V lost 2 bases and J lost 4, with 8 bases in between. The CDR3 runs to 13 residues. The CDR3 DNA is TGTGCCAGCAGCGTTTTGGCCGCAGATACGCAGTATTTT. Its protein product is CASSVLAADTQYF.

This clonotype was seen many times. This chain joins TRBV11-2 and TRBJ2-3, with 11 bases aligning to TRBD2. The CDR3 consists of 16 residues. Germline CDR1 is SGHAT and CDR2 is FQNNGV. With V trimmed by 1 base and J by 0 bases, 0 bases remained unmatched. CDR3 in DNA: TGTGCCAGCAGCTTAGGGACTAGCGGGAGCACAGATACGCAGTATTTT. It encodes CASSLGTSGSTDTQYF.

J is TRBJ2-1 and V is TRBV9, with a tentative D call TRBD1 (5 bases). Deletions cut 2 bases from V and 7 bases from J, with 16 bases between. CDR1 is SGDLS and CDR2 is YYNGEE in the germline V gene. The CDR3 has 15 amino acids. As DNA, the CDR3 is TGTGCCAGCAGCGTTTTGGCAGGGAATCGGAATGAGCAGTTCTTC. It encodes CASSVLAGNRNEQFF. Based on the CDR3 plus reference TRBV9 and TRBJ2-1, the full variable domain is DSGVTQTPKHLITATGQRVTLRCSPRSGDLSVYWYQQSLDQGLQFLIQYYNGEERAKGNILERFSAQQFPDLHSELNLSSLELGDSALYFCASSVLAGNRNEQFFGPGTRLTVL.

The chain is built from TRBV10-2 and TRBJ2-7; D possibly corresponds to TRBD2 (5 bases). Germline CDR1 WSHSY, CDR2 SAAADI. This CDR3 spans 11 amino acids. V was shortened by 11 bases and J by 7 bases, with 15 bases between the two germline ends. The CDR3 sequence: CAGGEKREQYF. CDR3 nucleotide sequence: TGCGCCGGAGGAGAGAAAAGGGAGCAGTACTTC.

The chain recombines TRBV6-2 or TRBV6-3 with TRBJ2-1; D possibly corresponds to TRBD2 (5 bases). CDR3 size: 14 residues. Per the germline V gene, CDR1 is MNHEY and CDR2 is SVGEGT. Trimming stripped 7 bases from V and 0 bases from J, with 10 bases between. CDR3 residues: CASIMGSSYNEQFF. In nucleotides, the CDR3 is TGTGCCAGCATTATGGGGAGCTCCTACAATGAGCAGTTCTTC.

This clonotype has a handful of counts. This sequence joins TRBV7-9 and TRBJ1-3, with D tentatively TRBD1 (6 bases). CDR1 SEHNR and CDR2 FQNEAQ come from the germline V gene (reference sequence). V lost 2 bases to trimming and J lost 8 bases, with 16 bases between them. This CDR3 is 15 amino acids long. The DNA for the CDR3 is TGTGCCAGCAGCTTAAGTGGGACATTGTCGGACACCATATATTTT. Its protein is CASSLSGTLSDTIYF.

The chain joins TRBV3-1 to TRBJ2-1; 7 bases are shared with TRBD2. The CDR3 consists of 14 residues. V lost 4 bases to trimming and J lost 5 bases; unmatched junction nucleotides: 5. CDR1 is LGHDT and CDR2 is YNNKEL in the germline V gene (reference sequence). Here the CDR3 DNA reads TGTGCCAGCAGCCCGGGACTAAAGGACAATGAGCAGTTCTTC. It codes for CASSPGLKDNEQFF.

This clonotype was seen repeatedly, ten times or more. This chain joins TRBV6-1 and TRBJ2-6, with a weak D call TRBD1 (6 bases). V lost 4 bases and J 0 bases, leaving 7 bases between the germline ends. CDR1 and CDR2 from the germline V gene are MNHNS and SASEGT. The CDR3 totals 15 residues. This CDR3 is CASSGTASGANVLTF. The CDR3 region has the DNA TGTGCCAGCAGTGGGACAGCCTCTGGGGCCAACGTCCTGACTTTC.

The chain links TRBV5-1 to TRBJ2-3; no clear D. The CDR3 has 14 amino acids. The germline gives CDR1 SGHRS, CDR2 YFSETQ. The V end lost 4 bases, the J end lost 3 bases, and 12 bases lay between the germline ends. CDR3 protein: CASSAGHGTDTQYF. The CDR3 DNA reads TGCGCCAGCAGCGCTGGCCATGGGACAGATACGCAGTATTTT.

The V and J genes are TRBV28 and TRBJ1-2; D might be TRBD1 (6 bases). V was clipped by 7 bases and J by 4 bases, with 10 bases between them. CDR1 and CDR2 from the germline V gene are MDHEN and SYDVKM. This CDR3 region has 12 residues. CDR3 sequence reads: CASKMDSYGYTF. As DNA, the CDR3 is TGTGCCAGCAAGATGGACAGCTATGGCTACACCTTC.

DNA of the CDR3: TGTGCCAGCGGGCAGGGGTATAGAAACACCATATATTTT. It specifies CASGQGYRNTIYF. The rearrangement uses TRBV6-6 and TRBJ1-3; D perhaps matches TRBD1 (6 bases). This CDR3 has 13 amino acids. Germline CDR1 MNHNY, CDR2 SVGAGI (reference sequence). V lost 8 bases and J 5 bases, leaving 13 bases between the germline ends.

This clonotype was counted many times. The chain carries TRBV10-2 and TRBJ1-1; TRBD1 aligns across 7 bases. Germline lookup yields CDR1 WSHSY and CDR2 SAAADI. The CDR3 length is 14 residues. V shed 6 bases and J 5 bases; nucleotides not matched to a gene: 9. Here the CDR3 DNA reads TGCGCCAGCAGCTCACAGGGGTTGTGGACTGAAGCTTTCTTT. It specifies CASSSQGLWTEAFF.

The CDR3 reads CASSFRVYEQYF. CDR3 sequence (DNA): TGTGCCAGCAGTTTTCGGGTTTACGAGCAGTACTTC. This chain joins TRBV28 and TRBJ2-7; D is ambiguous. The V gene's germline CDR1 is MDHEN and CDR2 SYDVKM. CDR3 length equals 12 residues. V lost 3 bases and J 4 bases, leaving 7 bases between the germline ends.

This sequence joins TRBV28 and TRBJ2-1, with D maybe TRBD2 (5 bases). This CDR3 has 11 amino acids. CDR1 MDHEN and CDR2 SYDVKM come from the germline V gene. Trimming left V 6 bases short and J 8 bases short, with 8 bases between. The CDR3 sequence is CASSRGYEQFF. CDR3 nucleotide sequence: TGTGCCAGCAGCCGAGGGTATGAGCAGTTCTTC.

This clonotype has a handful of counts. This CDR3 is CASTRAGGRLGQPQHF. The DNA of the CDR3 is TGTGCCAGCACCAGGGCAGGGGGGCGCTTGGGCCAGCCCCAGCATTTT. J is TRBJ1-5 and V is TRBV28, with TRBD1 matching 7 bases. There are 16 residues in the CDR3. J was trimmed by 7 bases and V by 7 bases; bases with no gene match: 16. CDR1 is MDHEN and CDR2 is SYDVKM in the germline V gene.

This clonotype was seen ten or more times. The CDR3 nucleotides are TGTGCCAGCAGCCCCTACACCTACGAGCTGTCCTACAATGAGCAGTTCTTC. Residues: CASSPYTYELSYNEQFF. V and J are TRBV7-9 and TRBJ2-1; D not resolved. The CDR3 length is 17 residues. Trimming removed 5 bases at V and 1 base at J, with 18 bases between. Germline V CDR1 and CDR2: SEHNR, FQNEAQ (reference sequence).

The chain's CDR3 is CASRIRISNQPQHF. CDR3 coding DNA: TGTGCCAGTAGAATTAGGATAAGCAATCAGCCCCAGCATTTT. V is TRBV19 and J is TRBJ1-5; no reliable D call. The CDR3 totals 14 residues. Germline CDR1 is LNHDA and CDR2 is SQIVND (reference sequence). Trimming shortened V by 6 bases and J by 1 base, and 10 bases separated the two germline ends.

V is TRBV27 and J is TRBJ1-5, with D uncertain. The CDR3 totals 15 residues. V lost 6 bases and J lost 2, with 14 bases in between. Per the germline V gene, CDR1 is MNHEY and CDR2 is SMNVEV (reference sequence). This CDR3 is CASRGPGRGNQPQHF. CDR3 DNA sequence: TGTGCCAGCAGAGGTCCGGGGAGAGGCAATCAGCCCCAGCATTTT.

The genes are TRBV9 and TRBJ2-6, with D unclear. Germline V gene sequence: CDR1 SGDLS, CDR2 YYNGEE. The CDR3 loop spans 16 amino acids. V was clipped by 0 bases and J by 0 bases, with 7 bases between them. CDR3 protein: CASSVASSSGANVLTF. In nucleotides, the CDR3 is TGTGCCAGCAGCGTAGCCTCCTCCTCTGGGGCCAACGTCCTGACTTTC.

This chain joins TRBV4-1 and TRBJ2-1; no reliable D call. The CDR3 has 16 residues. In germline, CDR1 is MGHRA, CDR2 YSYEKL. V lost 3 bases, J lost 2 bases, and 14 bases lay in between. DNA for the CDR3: TGCGCCAGCAGCCAGGATTGGGCAGCCACCTACAATGAGCAGTTCTTC. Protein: CASSQDWAATYNEQFF.

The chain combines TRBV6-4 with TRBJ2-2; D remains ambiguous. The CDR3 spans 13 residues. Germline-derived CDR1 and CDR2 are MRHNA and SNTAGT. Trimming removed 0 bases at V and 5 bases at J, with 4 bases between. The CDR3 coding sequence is TGTGCCAGCAGTGACTCGATTACCGGGGAGCTGTTTTTT. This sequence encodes CASSDSITGELFF.

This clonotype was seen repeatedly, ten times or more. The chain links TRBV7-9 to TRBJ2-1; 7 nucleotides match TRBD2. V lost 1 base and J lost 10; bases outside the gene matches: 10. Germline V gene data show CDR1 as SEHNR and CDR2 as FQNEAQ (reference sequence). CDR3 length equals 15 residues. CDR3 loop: CASSLEPAGAGEQFF. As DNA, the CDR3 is TGTGCCAGCAGCTTAGAGCCTGCGGGAGCAGGGGAGCAGTTCTTC.